This entry describes one TCR beta chain. The specificity of this receptor is unknown. Base qualities were left out, and no much larger clone turns up one base away. The source of the sample is a study of beta chain features in type 1 diabetes (dated by TCRdb to the late 2010s). Background for the entire study: Mean age, gender distribution, total cell number and subset yield did not differ between patients and healthy donors. A total of roughly 100 million sorted cells were examined across all samples, and a strong correlation was observed between cell number per subset and RNA yield. The study compared TCRB repertoires of sorted circulating CD4+ T cell subsets between recently diagnosed type 1 diabetes patients and matched healthy donors. Naive and central memory subsets were obtained from all 28 donors, but regulatory and stem cell-like memory subsets were isolated from only 8 patients and roughly eight healthy donors. Points the paper makes about the study in general: Type 1 diabetes patients showed a moderate but significant shortening of TCRB CDR3 length in all four CD4+ subsets. Naive, central memory and regulatory TCRB repertoires appeared more similar among patients than among healthy donors. Shorter templates might have been favored by PCR, but patient and control samples were amplified and corrected together, so both groups would have been affected equally by any skew. Because small numbers of individuals were included in the HLA sub-analyses, any influence of HLA type on TCRB rearrangement was left unresolved. At VDJ recombination sites, patients with type 1 diabetes made fewer insertions and deleted more nucleotides, a pattern implying thymic rearrangement abnormalities. Because cDNA was sequenced instead of genomic DNA, activated cells with high expression could be over-represented, although the groups did not differ in activation or CD3 levels.

The High Capacity cDNA Reverse Transcription Kit was used to reverse transcribe all of the isolated RNA, meaning that expressed TCRB transcripts were what got sequenced. Deep immunoSEQ sequencing was applied to naive, central memory and regulatory T cell samples, giving an average of about 3.4 million total reads per sample. After sorted cells were lysed in RLT buffer, RNA was extracted with DNase-treated RNeasy Micro or Mini kits, with the choice depending on cell number. Each cell subset was processed separately to prevent cross-contamination, with patient and healthy donor samples processed together. The immunoSEQ multiplex PCR was used to amplify TCRB sequences from cDNA, generating 87-bp fragments that spanned the CDR3 region. Sequencing of the amplicons was done on the Illumina HiSeq platform. As for the authors' bioinformatics: Synthetic template baselines were used to correct PCR bias computationally, reads within Hamming distance 2 were collapsed together, and singletons that could not be merged were discarded. Reads were aligned against IMGT so that V, D and J genes, CDR3 length and insertions or deletions at six rearrangement sites could be assigned. Within each subset, clonotype counts were normalized to sorted cell number, after which true diversity and Gini coefficients were computed with the tcR R package. The overlap coefficient, calculated on TCRB nucleotide sequences, was used to quantify repertoire sharing. Out-of-frame TCRB sequences from naive cells were analyzed as a proxy for the pre-selection repertoire. Sourced from immuneACCESS, this table was stored by TCRdb with only in-frame sequences that have V and J called. A share of the clones is absent; for the studies checked, an unresolved V gene accounts for under half, and the remainder has no known explanation. The D gene and trimming were derived from the DNA, and the V and J assignments and clone size from that table. The sample table holds 300,000 to 450,000 clones, of which about 20% were seen once. 0.035% to 0.05% of the sample is taken by the ten largest.

From each donor, a single peripheral blood sample of approximately 0.11 L on average was drawn into heparinised tubes. Naive, central memory, regulatory and stem cell-like memory CD4+ T cells were sorted on a BD FACSAria II using a panel including CD45RO, CCR7, CD25, CD127, CD95 and CD27. Every sorted population had a purity above 95%. PBMCs were separated immediately by Lymphoprep density gradient centrifugation and were stained directly, without being cultured. So that batch effects would be minimized, each experiment stained and sorted samples in pairs, pairing one healthy donor with one patient. V is cut back by 5 bases and J by 2 bases, with 3 bases in the junction unmatched. The CDR3 runs 15 amino acids, cysteine and phenylalanine included. Only CDR3 DNA remains: 45 bases, in frame from the first base. Taken from the germline V gene (reference sequence), the CDR1 and CDR2 loops are SEHNR and FQNEAQ.

Specimen: naive CD4+ T cells from blood. The cell subset or site label, read with the paper, signifies: true naive CD4+ T cells. This chain is built from TRBV7-9 and TRBJ2-7, with 13 bases matching TRBD2. The origin of this receptor is a woman aged 18-35 years in good health. The encoded CDR3 is CASSQGLAGPYEQYF. The nucleotides read TGTGCCAGCAGCCAGGGACTAGCGGGGCCCTACGAGCAGTACTTC.